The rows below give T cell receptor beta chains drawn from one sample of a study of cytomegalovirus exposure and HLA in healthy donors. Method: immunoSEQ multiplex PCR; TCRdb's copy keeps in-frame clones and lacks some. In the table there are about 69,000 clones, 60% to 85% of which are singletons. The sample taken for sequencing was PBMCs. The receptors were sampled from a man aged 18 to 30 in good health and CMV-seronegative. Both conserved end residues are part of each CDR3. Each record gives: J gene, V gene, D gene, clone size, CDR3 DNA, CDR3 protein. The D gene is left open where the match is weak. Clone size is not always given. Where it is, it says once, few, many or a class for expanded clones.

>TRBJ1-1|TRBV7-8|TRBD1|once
TGTGCCAGCAGCTACCCGGACAGGAGGAACACTGAAGCTTTCTTT
CASSYPDRRNTEAFF
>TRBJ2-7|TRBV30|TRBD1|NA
TGTGCCTGGAGTCCTGGGACAGGGGGCTTTAACGAGCAGTACTTC
CAWSPGTGGFNEQYF
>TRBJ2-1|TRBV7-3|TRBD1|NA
TGTGCCAGCAGCTTAATCCTGGACAGGGTGGTTCACAATGAGCAGTTCTTC
CASSLILDRVVHNEQFF
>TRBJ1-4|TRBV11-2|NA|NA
TGTGCCAGCAGCTTAGATCTGGGCAGATCCCTTAATGAAAAACTGTTTTTT
CASSLDLGRSLNEKLFF
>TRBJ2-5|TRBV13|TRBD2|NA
TGTGCCAGCAGCCATACCGGGACTAGCCAAGAGACCCAGTACTTC
CASSHTGTSQETQYF
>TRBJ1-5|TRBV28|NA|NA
TGTGCCAGCAGGGCCATCAATCAGCCCCAGCATTTT
CASRAINQPQHF
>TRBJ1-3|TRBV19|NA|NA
TGTGCCAGTAGTAATGTAAGGGGCGAATCTGGAAACACCATATATTTT
CASSNVRGESGNTIYF
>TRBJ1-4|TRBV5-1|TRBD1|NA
TGCGCCAGCAACTTACAGGGGCCGGGTGAAAAACTGTTTTTT
CASNLQGPGEKLFF
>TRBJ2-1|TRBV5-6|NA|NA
TGTGCCAGCAGCTTTGTCACGGGCTACAATGAGCAGTTCTTC
CASSFVTGYNEQFF
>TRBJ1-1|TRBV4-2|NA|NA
TGTGCCAGCAGCCAAGGACGAGAGGTACTCGCTGAAGCTTTCTTT
CASSQGREVLAEAFF
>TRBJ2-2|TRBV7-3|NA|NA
TGTGCCAGCAGCTTCGAGGTCGGGGGACCCGGGGAGCTGTTTTTT
CASSFEVGGPGELFF
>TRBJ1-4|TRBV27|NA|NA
TGTGCCAGCAGTTTAGGCCAAACTAATGAAAAACTGTTTTTT
CASSLGQTNEKLFF
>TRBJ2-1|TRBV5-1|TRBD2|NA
TGCGCCAGCAGCGGGGCACTAGCGGGGGGGCCCTACAATGAGCAGTTCTTC
CASSGALAGGPYNEQFF
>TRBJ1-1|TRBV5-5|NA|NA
TGTGCCAGCAGCCCCAATCCAGGGTGGGCTTTCTTT
CASSPNPGWAFF
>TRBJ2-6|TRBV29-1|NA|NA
TGCAGCGTTGAAGGGACAGACTCTGGGGCCAACGTCCTGACTTTC
CSVEGTDSGANVLTF
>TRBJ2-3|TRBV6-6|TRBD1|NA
TGTGCCAGCAGTTACCCGGGACAGGGCACAGATACGCAGTATTTT
CASSYPGQGTDTQYF
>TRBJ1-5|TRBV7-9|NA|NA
TGTGCCAGCAGCCAAGCGACGGCAGGGGCAGATCAGCCCCAGCATTTT
CASSQATAGADQPQHF
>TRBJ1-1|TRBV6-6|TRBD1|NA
TGTGCCAGCAGTTACGGGACAGGAGTGAACACTGAAGCTTTCTTT
CASSYGTGVNTEAFF
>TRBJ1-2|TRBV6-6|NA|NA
TGTGCCAGCAGTTACGGGCGAGACGGCTACACCTTC
CASSYGRDGYTF
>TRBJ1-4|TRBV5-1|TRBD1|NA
TGCGCCAGCAGCGCCACAGGGGTACTTAATGAAAAACTGTTTTTT
CASSATGVLNEKLFF
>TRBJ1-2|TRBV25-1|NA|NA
TGTGCCAGCAGTGCGTTGAATCCGGGAGATGGCTACACCTTC
CASSALNPGDGYTF
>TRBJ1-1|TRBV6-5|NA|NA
TGTGCCAGCAGTTACTCGGCGGGGGTCCCTGAAGCTTTCTTT
CASSYSAGVPEAFF
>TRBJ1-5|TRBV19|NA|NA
TGTGCCAGTAGTATCGGGGGCGGGAGTCAGCCCCAGCATTTT
CASSIGGGSQPQHF
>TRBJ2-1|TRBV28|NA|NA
TGTGCCAGCAGCCCCGGGGAAGCGCCAGTAAATGAGCAGTTCTTC
CASSPGEAPVNEQFF
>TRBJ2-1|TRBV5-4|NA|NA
TGTGCCAGCAGTTTTACTGATTCCTGGGAGCAGTTCTTC
CASSFTDSWEQFF
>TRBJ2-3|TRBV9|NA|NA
TGTGCCAGCAGCGTAGTTCCTGAGGGAGCGGATACGCAGTATTTT
CASSVVPEGADTQYF
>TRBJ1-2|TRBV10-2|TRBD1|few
TGCGCCGGACAGGGGGCGCGTGGCTACACCTTC
CAGQGARGYTF
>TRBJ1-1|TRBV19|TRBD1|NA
TGTGCCAGTAGTACCCGGACAGGCAGGAACACTGAAGCTTTCTTT
CASSTRTGRNTEAFF
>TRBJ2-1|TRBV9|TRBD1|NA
TGTGCCAGCAGCGACTTCGGGACAGTTTACAATGAGCAGTTCTTC
CASSDFGTVYNEQFF
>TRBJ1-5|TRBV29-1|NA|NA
TGCAGCGTTACAGGGCCCGGGCCCCAGCATTTT
CSVTGPGPQHF
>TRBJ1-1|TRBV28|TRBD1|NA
TGTGCCAGCAGACAAGGGGGCGCGAACACTGAAGCTTTCTTT
CASRQGGANTEAFF
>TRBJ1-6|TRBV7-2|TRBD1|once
TGTGCCAGCAGCTCCCTGGACAGGATCGGTTCACCCCTCCACTTT
CASSSLDRIGSPLHF
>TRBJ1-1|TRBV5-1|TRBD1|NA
TGCGCCAGCAGCTTGGCGGGACAGGACACTGAAGCTTTCTTT
CASSLAGQDTEAFF
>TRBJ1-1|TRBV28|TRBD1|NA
TGTGCCAGCAGTTTACTCGACAGGGGATCGGAAGCTTTCTTT
CASSLLDRGSEAFF
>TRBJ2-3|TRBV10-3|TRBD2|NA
TGTGCCATCAGTGATACGGGGGGGACGCAGTATTTT
CAISDTGGTQYF
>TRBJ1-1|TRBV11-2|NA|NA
TGTGCCAGCAGCTTAGAGAACAGGAGATGGACTGAAGCTTTCTTT
CASSLENRRWTEAFF
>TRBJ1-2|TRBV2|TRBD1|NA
TGTGCCAGCAGTGCGGGACAGGGGGCGGTCGGCTACACCTTC
CASSAGQGAVGYTF
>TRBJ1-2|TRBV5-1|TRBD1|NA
TGCGCCAGCAGAAGGGACAGGGGAAACTATGGCTACACCTTC
CASRRDRGNYGYTF
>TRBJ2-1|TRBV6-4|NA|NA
TGTGCCAGCAGTGACTCTTTTCGGGTTACCTACAATGAGCAGTTCTTC
CASSDSFRVTYNEQFF
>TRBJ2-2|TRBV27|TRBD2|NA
TGTGCCAGCAGTTCCCCCGGGACTAGCAATGGGGAGCTGTTTTTT
CASSSPGTSNGELFF
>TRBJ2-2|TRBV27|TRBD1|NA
TGTGCCAGCAGCCCACAGGGGGACTTAAACACCGGGGAGCTGTTTTTT
CASSPQGDLNTGELFF
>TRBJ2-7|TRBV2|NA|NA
TGTGCCAGCAGTGACCCGGGGGGCCGAGACGAGCAGTACTTC
CASSDPGGRDEQYF
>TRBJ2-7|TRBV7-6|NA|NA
TGTGCCAGCAGCTTAGTAGGGGGCGGGAACGAGCAGTACTTC
CASSLVGGGNEQYF
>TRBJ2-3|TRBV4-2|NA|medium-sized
TGTGCCAGCAGCCAAGAGAGTTACGGGGGAAGTGAAGATACGCAGTATTTT
CASSQESYGGSEDTQYF
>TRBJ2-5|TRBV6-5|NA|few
TGTGCCAGCAGTACGGAGGAGACCCAGTACTTC
CASSTEETQYF
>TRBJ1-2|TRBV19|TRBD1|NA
TGTGCCAGTAGTCTAACTTCCGGGACAGGGGTCTATGTTTCGAGCTTC
CASSLTSGTGVYVSSF